This TCR beta chain was observed in a study of OX40 agonist ivuxolimab in advanced cancers. Study-level background: Intravenous ivuxolimab was administered to patients every 2 weeks at 0.01 to 10 mg/kg. Partial responses were achieved by three patients: one hepatocellular carcinoma, two cutaneous melanoma.

Germline CDR1 MRHNA, CDR2 SNTAGT. This CDR3 region has 17 residues. Trimming took 8 bases from V and 8 from J; bases not matched to a gene: 14. This clone has only one observation. No antigen is known for it. Study-level findings and limits: Expansion of clones was among the lowest in partial responders at 0.1-3.0 mg/kg. The study observed clonal expansion of CD4+ and CD8+ blood T cells by week 6 at 0.1 to 3.0 mg/kg.

Profiling relied on immunoSEQ multiplex PCR, and the TCRdb table lists in-frame clones only, not all of them. This table has tens of thousands of clones, over 70% appearing once. The sample was CD4+ or CD8+ T cells sorted from blood, taken in a trial of the OX40 agonist ivuxolimab. The receptor was isolated from an adult with an advanced solid tumor such as melanoma, head and neck, liver or kidney cancer. This chain links TRBV6-4 with TRBJ2-1, with 14 bases fitting TRBD2. The CDR3 sequence: CASPCLTSGRAFDEQFF. As DNA, the CDR3 is TGTGCCAGCCCTTGCTTGACTAGCGGGAGGGCCTTCGATGAGCAGTTCTTC.